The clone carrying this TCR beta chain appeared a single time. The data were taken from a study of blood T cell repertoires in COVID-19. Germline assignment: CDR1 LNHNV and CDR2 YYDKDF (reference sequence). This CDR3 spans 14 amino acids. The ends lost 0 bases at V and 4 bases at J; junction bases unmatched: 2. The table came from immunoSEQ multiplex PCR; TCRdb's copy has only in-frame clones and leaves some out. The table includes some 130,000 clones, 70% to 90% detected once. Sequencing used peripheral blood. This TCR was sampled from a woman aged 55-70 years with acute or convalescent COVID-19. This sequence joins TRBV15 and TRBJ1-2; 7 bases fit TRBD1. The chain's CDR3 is CATSRDQGVYGYTF. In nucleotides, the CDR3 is TGTGCCACCAGCAGAGATCAGGGGGTCTATGGCTACACCTTC.